This note documents a single T cell receptor beta chain sequence. A junction end diverges from the germline sequence, so it may reflect a read error. The sample comes from a study of T cell responses to AZD1222 COVID-19 vaccine. Assay used: immunoSEQ multiplex PCR; TCRdb lists only in-frame clones, some missing. The sample records some 150,000 clones, around nine tenths being singletons. The CDR3 has 15 residues. Germline V gene sequence: CDR1 SSHAT, CDR2 FNYEAQ (reference sequence). The specimen was peripheral blood, collected 28 days after the second AZD1222 dose. The sequence came from an adult who received the AZD1222 COVID-19 vaccine. V gene TRBV7-7 combines with J gene TRBJ2-1, with 12 bases matching TRBD2. The CDR3 DNA reads as TGTGCTAGCAGCCAAAGACTAGCGGGGGACAATGAGCAGTTCTTC. Translating gives CASSQRLAGDNEQFF.